What follows are 32 T cell receptor beta chains derived from one specimen sequenced in a study of CD8+ T cells in alopecia areata (dated by TCRdb to 2016 to 2019). Libraries came from the immunoSEQ multiplex PCR assay. For TCR sequencing, RNA was extracted from every sample and reverse transcribed into cDNA to serve as template. In TCRdb, the immuneACCESS table is reduced to in-frame sequences with V and J assigned. These tables do not hold every clone; where another copy was compared, an unresolved V gene accounts for under half, and the others remain unexplained. The sample data list 130,000 or so clones, and about 88% of these were observed just once. Roughly 13% of the sample goes to the ten largest clones. The time point label on this specimen signifies: around 29 days on oral tofacitinib. The treatment or condition label, read with the paper, signifies: oral pan-JAK inhibitor, 5-10 mg twice daily.

The input for sequencing was CD8+ T cells sorted from blood, taken at week 4, from a patient treated with tofacitinib. These receptor sequences come from a human donor with alopecia areata.

This clone was detected a few times. The chain has TRBV29-1 and TRBJ2-7; 9 positions agree with TRBD1. This CDR3 has 15 amino acids. CDR1 is SQVTM, CDR2 ANQGSEA, per germline. V gave up 0 bases and J gave up 2 bases; unmatched junction bases: 5. CDR3 in DNA: TGCAGCGTTGAAGACCGGGACAGGGAAACCTACGAGCAGTACTTC. Its protein is CSVEDRDRETYEQYF.

The CDR3 here is CASSLADGGSFF. The CDR3 nucleotides are TGTGCCAGCAGCTTAGCGGACGGCGGATCGTTCTTC. The V gene is TRBV7-9, the J gene TRBJ2-1; D is unclear. Germline V gene sequence: CDR1 SEHNR, CDR2 FQNEAQ (reference sequence). This CDR3 is built from 12 residues. The germline V and J ends were trimmed by 0 bases and 15 bases, with 12 bases remaining between them.

This sequence joins TRBV19 and TRBJ1-2, with D possibly TRBD1 on 5 matching bases. V lost 6 bases and J lost 2, with 13 bases in between. Germline CDR1 LNHDA, CDR2 SQIVND (reference sequence). The CDR3 contains 14 residues. CDR3 in amino acids: CASSAQVINYGYTF. CDR3 DNA sequence: TGTGCCAGTAGCGCACAGGTTATCAACTATGGCTACACCTTC.

This clone was detected once. This chain links TRBV5-1 with TRBJ1-2; D is ambiguous. The germline CDR1 and CDR2 sequences are SGHRS and YFSETQ. The germline V and J ends were trimmed by 0 bases and 1 base, with 7 bases remaining between them. This CDR3 has 14 amino acids. The CDR3 region has the DNA TGCGCCAGCAGCTTGGCGGTGGGTAACTATGGCTACACCTTC. Encoded protein: CASSLAVGNYGYTF.

The chain links TRBV4-1 to TRBJ2-5, with D perhaps matching TRBD2 (5 bases). V was trimmed by 8 bases and J by 5 bases, leaving 6 bases between them. Germline V CDR1 and CDR2: MGHRA, YSYEKL. The CDR3 has 10 amino acids. This CDR3 is CASSGETQYF. CDR3 bases: TGCGCCAGCTCGGGGGAGACCCAGTACTTC.

The chain employs TRBV27 and TRBJ2-2, with D possibly TRBD1 on 6 matching bases. Germline lookup yields CDR1 MNHEY and CDR2 SMNVEV (reference sequence). CDR3 length: 19 amino acids. Deletions cut 2 bases from V and 5 bases from J, with 24 bases between. CDR3 loop: CASSLGGQGPNGQTGELFF. For the CDR3, the DNA is TGTGCCAGCAGTTTAGGTGGCCAGGGGCCCAATGGACAAACCGGGGAGCTGTTTTTT.

Comments on this clone: The junction differs from germline at one of its ends, possibly a read error. This chain uses TRBV7-7 with TRBJ2-5; a possible D gene is TRBD2 (5 bases). CDR3 length: 15 residues. Germline V gene data show CDR1 as SSHAT and CDR2 as FNYEAQ (reference sequence). This chain's CDR3 is CASSPSGRTEETQYF. In DNA form, the CDR3 reads TGTGCTAGCAGCCCCAGCGGACGAACGGAAGAGACCCAGTACTTC.

The chain recombines TRBV7-2 with TRBJ2-7, with D possibly being TRBD2 (7 bases). Trimming removed 5 bases from V and 2 bases from J, with 13 bases in between. The CDR3 extends over 14 amino acids. Germline lookup yields CDR1 SGHTA and CDR2 FQGNSA. Here the CDR3 reads CASSQGRGTYEQYF. The CDR3, as DNA: TGTGCCAGCAGCCAGGGGAGGGGTACCTACGAGCAGTACTTC. The full variable domain, in which reference TRBV7-2 and TRBJ2-7 provide the parts outside the CDR3, is GAGVSQSPSNKVTEKGKDVELRCDPISGHTALYWYRQSLGQGLEFLIYFQGNSAPDKSGLPSDRFSAERTGGSVSTLTIQRTQQEDSAVYLCASSQGRGTYEQYFGPGTRLTVT.

The chain employs TRBV11-2 and TRBJ2-5, with TRBD1 matching over 7 bases. With 0 bases clipped from V and 4 bases from J, the junction kept 8 bases outside the gene matches. Germline CDR1 SGHAT, CDR2 FQNNGV. This CDR3 has 16 amino acids. CDR3 sequence: CASSLDLTGSAETQYF. CDR3 bases: TGTGCCAGCAGCTTAGACCTGACAGGGTCTGCAGAGACCCAGTACTTC.

This sequence joins TRBV10-3 and TRBJ1-1; D unresolved. Germline V lookup: CDR1 ENHRY, CDR2 SYGVKD. The CDR3 is 10 amino acids. CDR3 in DNA: TGTATGGGTCGAGTGACTGAAGCTTTCTTT. It codes for CMGRVTEAFF.

The rearrangement links TRBV7-2 to TRBJ2-1, with 9 bases lining up with TRBD1. The CDR3 sequence is 16 residues long. Trimming at V came to 4 bases and at J to 3 bases, leaving 7 bases not matched to a gene. Germline V lookup: CDR1 SGHTA, CDR2 FQGNSA. The CDR3 DNA is TGTGCCAGCAGCTCCCGCGGACAGGGGTACTACAATGAGCAGTTCTTC. Translation: CASSSRGQGYYNEQFF. Variable domain in full (rest from reference TRBV7-2 and TRBJ2-1): GAGVSQSPSNKVTEKGKDVELRCDPISGHTALYWYRQSLGQGLEFLIYFQGNSAPDKSGLPSDRFSAERTGGSVSTLTIQRTQQEDSAVYLCASSSRGQGYYNEQFFGPGTRLTVL.

The chain recombines TRBV9 with TRBJ2-6; 7 bases map to TRBD2. The trim removed 4 bases at V and 11 bases at J, leaving 9 bases unmatched. The CDR3 runs to 14 residues. CDR1 is SGDLS, CDR2 YYNGEE, per germline. CDR3 loop: CASSPSGAGDVLTF. The DNA of the CDR3 is TGTGCCAGCAGCCCCAGCGGGGCAGGCGACGTCCTGACTTTC.

This chain links TRBV29-1 with TRBJ2-3; 9 bases match TRBD2. With V trimmed by 5 bases and J by 2 bases, 8 bases remained unmatched. Germline CDR1 is SQVTM and CDR2 is ANQGSEA. This CDR3 comprises 15 residues. The chain's CDR3 is CSVRSSGRLTDTQYF. As DNA, the CDR3 is TGCAGCGTTCGGAGTAGCGGGAGACTCACAGATACGCAGTATTTT.

The CDR3 here is CAYGQGIHEQYF. The CDR3 DNA reads as TGTGCCTATGGACAGGGGATCCACGAGCAGTACTTC. The chain has TRBV25-1 and TRBJ2-7; 9 bases fit TRBD1. Losses at the gene ends were 11 bases for V and 5 bases for J; bases not matched to a gene: 7. Germline CDR1 MGHDK, CDR2 SYGVNS. The length of the CDR3 is 12 residues.

V and J are TRBV25-1 and TRBJ1-1; no firm D call. The CDR3 covers 16 residues. Trimming removed 2 bases at V and 5 bases at J, with 18 bases between. CDR1 and CDR2 (germline): MGHDK, SYGVNS. CDR3 sequence reads: CASSENARPRETEAFF. The CDR3 bases are TGTGCCAGCAGTGAAAATGCCAGGCCCAGAGAAACTGAAGCTTTCTTT.

The chain has TRBV7-9 and TRBJ2-7; D unclear. CDR1 and CDR2 from the germline V gene are SEHNR and FQNEAQ (reference sequence). This CDR3 has 14 amino acids. V was shortened by 7 bases and J by 3 bases, with 16 bases between the two germline ends. CDR3 in DNA: TGTGCCAGCATCCCCTCCGGCTGGGTCTACGAGCAGTACTTC. Residues: CASIPSGWVYEQYF.

The V and J genes are TRBV5-1 and TRBJ2-1; 9 nucleotides match TRBD1. Looked up from germline, CDR1 is SGHRS and CDR2 is YFSETQ. This CDR3 is 15 amino acids long. V lost 0 bases, J lost 7 bases, and 5 bases stayed unmatched. The CDR3 DNA follows: TGCGCCAGCAGCTTGGACAGGGGGCCAAAAAATGAGCAGTTCTTC. Translated, it gives CASSLDRGPKNEQFF.

This clone came up once. The CDR3 bases are TGTGCCTGGAGCGCTGGTTTTGATGAGCAGTACTTC. Residues: CAWSAGFDEQYF. The chain links TRBV30 to TRBJ2-7, with D unresolved. CDR3 length: 12 residues. Germline values: CDR1 GTSNPN, CDR2 SVGIG (reference sequence). V was shortened by 3 bases and J by 7 bases, with 13 bases between the two germline ends.

The chain links TRBV27 to TRBJ2-1; 11 bases are a match to TRBD2. The junction had 8 bases not matched to a gene; V was cut back by 5 bases and J by 5 bases. The CDR3 extends over 16 amino acids. CDR1 and CDR2 from the germline V gene are MNHEY and SMNVEV (reference sequence). The CDR3 region has the DNA TGTGCCAGCAGTACCATTAGCGGGGGGGCGGACAATGAGCAGTTCTTC. It is translated as CASSTISGGADNEQFF.

The chain employs TRBV5-6 and TRBJ2-7; no firm D call. Germline V gene lookup returns CDR1 SGHDT and CDR2 YYEEEE. Trimming shortened V by 7 bases and J by 1 base, and 12 bases separated the two germline ends. The CDR3 totals 13 residues. This CDR3 reads CASSAGASYEQYF. The CDR3 bases are TGTGCCAGCTCGGCAGGCGCATCCTACGAGCAGTACTTC.

The chain recombines TRBV30 with TRBJ2-7; weak D call: TRBD1 (6 bases). The germline V gene encodes CDR1 GTSNPN and CDR2 SVGIG (reference sequence). The ends were cut back, 4 bases at V and 1 base at J, with 14 bases in the middle. The CDR3 runs 14 residues. CDR3 sequence: CAWNPRDKSYEQYF. CDR3 coding DNA: TGTGCCTGGAATCCACGGGACAAGTCCTACGAGCAGTACTTC.

In its sample, this clone was seen once. The CDR3 spells CASSIQGRSSTSTDTQYF. The CDR3 DNA reads as TGTGCCAGTAGTATACAGGGTAGGAGTTCCACTAGCACAGATACGCAGTATTTT. The chain links TRBV19 to TRBJ2-3; a possible D gene is TRBD1 (5 bases). V gave up 2 bases and J gave up 0 bases, with 18 bases separating them. The V gene's germline CDR1 is LNHDA and CDR2 SQIVND (reference sequence). The length of the CDR3 is 18 residues.

This chain uses TRBV10-1 with TRBJ2-7, with D possibly being TRBD2 (6 bases). Germline-derived CDR1 and CDR2 are WNHNN and SYGVQD (reference sequence). This CDR3 comprises 14 residues. V dropped 5 bases and J dropped 7 bases, with 18 bases sitting between them. The CDR3 loop is CASSPGGPIWEQYF. Written as DNA, the CDR3 is TGCGCCAGCAGTCCCGGGGGACCGATCTGGGAGCAGTACTTC.

V usage is TRBV27 and J usage is TRBJ2-3; 9 nucleotides align to TRBD2. Germline lookup yields CDR1 MNHEY and CDR2 SMNVEV (reference sequence). The trim removed 5 bases at V and 6 bases at J, leaving 9 bases unmatched. This CDR3 has 15 residues. The DNA of the CDR3 is TGTGCCAGCAGTCCATATAGCGGGAGCATGGATACGCAGTATTTT. Translated, it gives CASSPYSGSMDTQYF.

This chain joins TRBV2 and TRBJ2-6; D is undetermined. Germline V gives CDR1 SNHLY, CDR2 FYNNEI. V gave up 3 bases and J gave up 0 bases, with 12 bases separating them. This CDR3 has 17 amino acids. The CDR3 protein is CASSDVRLVSGANVLTF. CDR3 nucleotide sequence: TGTGCCAGCAGTGATGTCAGGCTGGTCTCTGGGGCCAACGTCCTGACTTTC.

CDR3 in DNA: TGTGCCAGCAGTGAATTACTGGATTCCAACTACGAGCAGTACTTC. It is translated as CASSELLDSNYEQYF. J is TRBJ2-7 and V is TRBV25-1; D gene ambiguous. With 1 base removed from V and 3 bases from J, the gap between germline ends came to 13 bases. The CDR3 contains 15 residues. The germline V gene encodes CDR1 MGHDK and CDR2 SYGVNS.

The chain carries TRBV6-5 and TRBJ2-7; TRBD1 might be the D (6 bases). CDR1 and CDR2 from the germline V gene are MNHEY and SVGAGI. Trimming cost V 0 bases and J 2 bases, with 14 bases left between them. This CDR3 is 16 amino acids long. The CDR3 spells CASSYSTTDRPYEQYF. CDR3 sequence (DNA): TGTGCCAGCAGTTACTCGACCACCGACAGGCCCTACGAGCAGTACTTC.

The chain couples TRBV5-1 to TRBJ2-1; 11 bases line up with TRBD2. The CDR3 has 16 amino acids. V was clipped by 0 bases and J by 5 bases; unmatched bases: 4. Germline values: CDR1 SGHRS, CDR2 YFSETQ. The CDR3 loop reads CASSLVAGGLDNEQFF. CDR3 nucleotide sequence: TGCGCCAGCAGCTTGGTAGCGGGAGGGTTGGACAATGAGCAGTTCTTC.

This sequence joins TRBV29-1 and TRBJ2-7; D not certain. The CDR3 is 12 amino acids. Germline V CDR1 and CDR2: SQVTM, ANQGSEA. Trimming took off 3 bases at V and 3 bases at J, with 9 bases between the two ends. CDR3 nucleotides: TGCAGCGTTGAGGACGCGAGCTACGAGCAGTACTTC. It is translated as CSVEDASYEQYF.

V gene TRBV11-2 combines with J gene TRBJ2-7; 10 nucleotides agree with TRBD2. V was pared by 5 bases and J by 2 bases, with 9 bases of the junction left unmatched. The length of the CDR3 is 16 residues. Germline CDR1 SGHAT, CDR2 FQNNGV. The CDR3 reads CASSPVTSGPTYEQYF. CDR3 sequence (DNA): TGTGCCAGCAGCCCCGTGACTAGCGGGCCCACCTACGAGCAGTACTTC.

This sequence joins TRBV27 and TRBJ1-5; no firm D call. Per the germline V gene, CDR1 is MNHEY and CDR2 is SMNVEV (reference sequence). With 8 bases removed from V and 2 bases from J, the gap between germline ends came to 16 bases. This CDR3 region has 15 residues. This CDR3 is CASSIGEGGNQPQHF. In DNA, the CDR3 is TGTGCCAGCTCCATTGGCGAAGGAGGCAATCAGCCCCAGCATTTT.

The chain uses TRBV6-5 and TRBJ1-5; 7 bases map to TRBD1. Trimming took 2 bases from V and 5 from J; bases not matched to a gene: 3. The CDR3 is made up of 14 amino acids. The germline V gene encodes CDR1 MNHEY and CDR2 SVGAGI. The CDR3 bases are TGTGCCAGCAGTTACAGAGGGGGCGATCAGCCCCAGCATTTT. It codes for CASSYRGGDQPQHF.